A single sample gave rise to the 9 T cell receptor beta chains below, sequenced in a study of shared clonotypes between healthy human individuals. Repertoires were generated with immunoSEQ multiplex PCR, while TCRdb's copy carries only in-frame clones and drops some. The sample consists of hundreds of thousands of clones, 60% to 75% of them appearing once. Sequencing input: memory CD4+ T cells sorted from blood. Subset indicated: CD45RA-negative fraction. Source of these receptors: a woman in her twenties or thirties in good health.

The chain recombines TRBV28 with TRBJ1-5; TRBD1 matches at 9 bases. The CDR3 length is 15 residues. The J segment lost 0 bases and the V segment lost 6 bases, leaving 3 bases of the junction unmatched. The V gene's germline CDR1 is MDHEN and CDR2 SYDVKM. The CDR3 region is CASRGQGRSNQPQHF. The DNA of the CDR3 is TGTGCCAGCAGGGGACAGGGTCGTAGCAATCAGCCCCAGCATTTT.

The chain employs TRBV25-1 and TRBJ2-3; D possibly corresponds to TRBD1 (6 bases). This CDR3 comprises 14 residues. Trimming pared 6 bases from V and 2 bases from J, leaving 12 bases between. Germline-derived CDR1 and CDR2 are MGHDK and SYGVNS. This CDR3 reads CASRKDRNTDTQYF. The DNA for the CDR3 is TGTGCCAGCAGAAAGGACAGAAACACAGATACGCAGTATTTT.

This chain links TRBV28 with TRBJ2-3; the match to TRBD2 covers 9 bases. CDR3 length equals 16 residues. Germline V lookup: CDR1 MDHEN, CDR2 SYDVKM. V was clipped by 2 bases and J by 4 bases; unmatched bases: 7. The CDR3 here is CASSLASGIWADTQYF. Written as DNA, the CDR3 is TGTGCCAGCAGTTTAGCTAGCGGGATATGGGCAGATACGCAGTATTTT.

The chain employs TRBV4-1 and TRBJ1-4; 9 bases fit TRBD1. Germline V gene data show CDR1 as MGHRA and CDR2 as YSYEKL. J lost 10 bases, V lost 4 bases, and 16 bases had no gene match. The CDR3 loop spans 17 amino acids. The CDR3: CASSPTGQGMGRGKLFF. The CDR3 DNA follows: TGCGCCAGCAGCCCAACCGGACAGGGGATGGGCCGTGGAAAACTGTTTTTT.

This chain connects TRBV7-2 to TRBJ1-1; the D gene is possibly TRBD1 (5 bases). In germline, CDR1 is SGHTA, CDR2 FQGNSA. V lost 5 bases, J lost 3 bases, and 10 bases lay in between. The CDR3 extends over 13 amino acids. The DNA of the CDR3 is TGTGCCAGCAGCAAACAGGCTGACACTGAAGCTTTCTTT. As protein: CASSKQADTEAFF. Together with reference TRBV7-2 and TRBJ1-1, the CDR3 gives the full variable domain: GAGVSQSPSNKVTEKGKDVELRCDPISGHTALYWYRQSLGQGLEFLIYFQGNSAPDKSGLPSDRFSAERTGGSVSTLTIQRTQQEDSAVYLCASSKQADTEAFFGQGTRLTVV.

The chain couples TRBV9 to TRBJ2-7; D might be TRBD2 (6 bases). CDR1 and CDR2 (germline): SGDLS, YYNGEE. CDR3 length: 14 amino acids. The CDR3 region is CARVPIAVVREQYF. For the CDR3, the DNA is TGTGCAAGGGTTCCCATAGCGGTAGTCAGGGAGCAGTACTTC.

This chain joins TRBV6-5 and TRBJ1-5, with D unclear. Trimming pared 3 bases from V and 5 bases from J, leaving 17 bases between. The V gene's germline CDR1 is MNHEY and CDR2 SVGAGI. The CDR3 is 16 residues long. CDR3 sequence: CASSYIPPQGHQPQHF. CDR3 in DNA: TGTGCCAGCAGTTATATCCCCCCCCAAGGGCATCAGCCCCAGCATTTT.

The genes are TRBV28 and TRBJ2-5; 10 nucleotides line up with TRBD1. Germline CDR1 is MDHEN and CDR2 is SYDVKM. CDR3 length: 12 amino acids. Trimming took 6 bases from V and 5 from J; bases not matched to a gene: 0. CDR3 sequence (DNA): TGTGCCAGCAGGACAGGGGGCGAGACCCAGTACTTC. Translating it yields CASRTGGETQYF.

This chain connects TRBV19 to TRBJ2-7; 8 bases match TRBD1. This CDR3 is 13 amino acids long. Germline V gene lookup returns CDR1 LNHDA and CDR2 SQIVND (reference sequence). V shed 6 bases, J shed 7 bases, and the junction held 8 bases outside the gene matches. The CDR3 sequence: CASRGQGSEEQYF. The CDR3 DNA follows: TGTGCCAGTAGAGGACAGGGCTCGGAAGAGCAGTACTTC. Based on the CDR3 plus reference TRBV19 and TRBJ2-7, the full variable domain is DGGITQSPKYLFRKEGQNVTLSCEQNLNHDAMYWYRQDPGQGLRLIYYSQIVNDFQKGDIAEGYSVSREKKESFPLTVTSAQKNPTAFYLCASRGQGSEEQYFGPGTRLTVT.